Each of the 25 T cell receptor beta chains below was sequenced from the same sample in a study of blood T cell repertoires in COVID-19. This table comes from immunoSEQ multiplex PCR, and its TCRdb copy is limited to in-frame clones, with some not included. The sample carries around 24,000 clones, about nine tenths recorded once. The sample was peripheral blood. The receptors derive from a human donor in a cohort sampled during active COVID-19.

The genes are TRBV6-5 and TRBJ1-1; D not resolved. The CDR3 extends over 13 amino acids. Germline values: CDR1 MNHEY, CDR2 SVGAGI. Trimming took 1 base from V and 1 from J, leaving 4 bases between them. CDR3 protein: CASSYWRNTEAFF. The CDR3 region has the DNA TGTGCCAGCAGTTACTGGAGGAACACTGAAGCTTTCTTT.

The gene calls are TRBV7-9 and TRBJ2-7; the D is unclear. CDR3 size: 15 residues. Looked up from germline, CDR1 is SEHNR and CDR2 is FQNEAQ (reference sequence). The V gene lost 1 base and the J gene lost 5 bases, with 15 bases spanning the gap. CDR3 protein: CASSLGITNLDEQYF. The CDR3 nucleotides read TGTGCCAGCAGCTTAGGGATAACAAACCTAGACGAGCAGTACTTC.

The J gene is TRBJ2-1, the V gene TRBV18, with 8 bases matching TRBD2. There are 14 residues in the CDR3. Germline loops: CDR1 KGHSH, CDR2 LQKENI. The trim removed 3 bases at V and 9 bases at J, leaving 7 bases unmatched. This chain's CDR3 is CASSPAGGRSEQFF. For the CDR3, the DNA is TGTGCCAGCTCACCGGCGGGAGGTAGGAGTGAGCAGTTCTTC. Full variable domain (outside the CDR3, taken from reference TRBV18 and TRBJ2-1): NAGVMQNPRHLVRRRGQEARLRCSPMKGHSHVYWYRQLPEEGLKFMVYLQKENIIDESGMPKERFSAEFPKEGPSILRIQQVVRGDSAAYFCASSPAGGRSEQFFGPGTRLTVL.

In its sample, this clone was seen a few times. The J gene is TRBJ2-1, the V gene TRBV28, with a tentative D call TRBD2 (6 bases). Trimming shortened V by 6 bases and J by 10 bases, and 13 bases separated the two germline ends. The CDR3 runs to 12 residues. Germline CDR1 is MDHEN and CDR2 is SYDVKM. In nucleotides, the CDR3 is TGTGCCAGCAGCCCGACGGGAGTGGAGCAGTTCTTC. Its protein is CASSPTGVEQFF.

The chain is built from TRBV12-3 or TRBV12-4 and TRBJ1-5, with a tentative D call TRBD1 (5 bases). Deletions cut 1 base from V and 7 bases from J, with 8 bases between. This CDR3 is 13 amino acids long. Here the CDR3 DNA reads TGTGCCAGCAGTTTAGGGGGCCCCCAGCCCCAGCATTTT. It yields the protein CASSLGGPQPQHF.

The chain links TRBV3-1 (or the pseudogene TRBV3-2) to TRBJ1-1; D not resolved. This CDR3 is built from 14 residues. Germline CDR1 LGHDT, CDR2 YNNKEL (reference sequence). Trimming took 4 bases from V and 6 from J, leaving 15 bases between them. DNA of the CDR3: TGTGCCAGCAGCCTGAATTCTGGGAGAGCTGAAGCTTTCTTT. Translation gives CASSLNSGRAEAFF.

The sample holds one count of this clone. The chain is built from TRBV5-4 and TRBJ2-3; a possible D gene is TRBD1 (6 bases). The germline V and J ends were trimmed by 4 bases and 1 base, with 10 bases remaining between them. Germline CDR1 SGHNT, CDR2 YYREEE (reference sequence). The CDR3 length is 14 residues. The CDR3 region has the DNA TGTGCCAGCAGCCGAGACAGGCGCACAGATACGCAGTATTTT. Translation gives CASSRDRRTDTQYF.

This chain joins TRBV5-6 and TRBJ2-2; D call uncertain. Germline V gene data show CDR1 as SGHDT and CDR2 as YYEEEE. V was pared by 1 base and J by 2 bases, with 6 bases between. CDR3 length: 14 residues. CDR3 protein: CASSLLLNTGELFF. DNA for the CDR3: TGTGCCAGCAGCTTGCTACTAAACACCGGGGAGCTGTTTTTT.

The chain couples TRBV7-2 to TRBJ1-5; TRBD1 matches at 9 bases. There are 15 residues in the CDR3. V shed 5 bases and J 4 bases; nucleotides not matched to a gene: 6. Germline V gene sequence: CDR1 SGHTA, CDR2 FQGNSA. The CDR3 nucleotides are TGTGCCAGCAGCCCGGGACAGGGCAGAAATCAGCCCCAGCATTTT. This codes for CASSPGQGRNQPQHF.

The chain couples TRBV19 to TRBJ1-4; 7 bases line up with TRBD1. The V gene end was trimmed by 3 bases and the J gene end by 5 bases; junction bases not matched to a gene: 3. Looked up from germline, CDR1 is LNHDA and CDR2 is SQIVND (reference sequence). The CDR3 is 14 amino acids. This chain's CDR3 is CASSMGQSNEKLFF. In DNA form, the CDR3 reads TGTGCCAGTAGTATGGGACAGTCCAATGAAAAACTGTTTTTT.

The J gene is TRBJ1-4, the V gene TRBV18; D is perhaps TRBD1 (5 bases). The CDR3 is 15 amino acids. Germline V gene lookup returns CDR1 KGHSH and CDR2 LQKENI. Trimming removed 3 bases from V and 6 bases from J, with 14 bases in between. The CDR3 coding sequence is TGTGCCAGCTCACCCAGGCGGGGGAGTCATGAAAAACTGTTTTTT. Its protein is CASSPRRGSHEKLFF.

In nucleotides, the CDR3 is TGTGCCAGCAGGGGGACAGCCCAGACAGATACGCAGTATTTT. It codes for CASRGTAQTDTQYF. V is TRBV6-5 and J is TRBJ2-3; 7 bases map to TRBD1. Unmatched junction bases numbered 6, after V lost 6 bases and J lost 3 bases. The V gene's germline CDR1 is MNHEY and CDR2 SVGAGI. The CDR3 length is 14 residues.

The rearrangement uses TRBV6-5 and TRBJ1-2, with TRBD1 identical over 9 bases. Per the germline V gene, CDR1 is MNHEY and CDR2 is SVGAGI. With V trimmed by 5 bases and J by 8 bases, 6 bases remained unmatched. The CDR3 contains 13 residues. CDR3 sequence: CASSPQGAGGYTF. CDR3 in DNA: TGTGCCAGCAGTCCACAGGGGGCAGGAGGCTACACCTTC.

The CDR3 loop reads CASSRQVDGTQYF. The DNA of the CDR3 is TGTGCCAGCAGCCGACAGGTCGACGGGACCCAGTACTTC. The rearrangement uses TRBV6-5 and TRBJ2-5; D is possibly TRBD1 (6 bases). The CDR3 extends over 13 amino acids. Germline V gene data show CDR1 as MNHEY and CDR2 as SVGAGI. Trimming left V 6 bases short and J 7 bases short, with 15 bases between.

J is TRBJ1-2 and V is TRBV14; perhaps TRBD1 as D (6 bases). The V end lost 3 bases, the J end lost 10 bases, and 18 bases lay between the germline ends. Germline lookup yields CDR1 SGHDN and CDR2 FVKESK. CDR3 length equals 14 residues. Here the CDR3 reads CASSQLSGTNDYTF. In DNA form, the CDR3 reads TGTGCCAGCAGCCAGCTAAGCGGGACAAATGACTACACCTTC.

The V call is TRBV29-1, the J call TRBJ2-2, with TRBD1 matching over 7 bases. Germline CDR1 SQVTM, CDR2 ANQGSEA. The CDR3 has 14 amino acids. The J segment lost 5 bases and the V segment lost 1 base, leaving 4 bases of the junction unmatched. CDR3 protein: CSVEGQGPTGELFF. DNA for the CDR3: TGCAGCGTTGAAGGACAGGGTCCAACCGGGGAGCTGTTTTTT.

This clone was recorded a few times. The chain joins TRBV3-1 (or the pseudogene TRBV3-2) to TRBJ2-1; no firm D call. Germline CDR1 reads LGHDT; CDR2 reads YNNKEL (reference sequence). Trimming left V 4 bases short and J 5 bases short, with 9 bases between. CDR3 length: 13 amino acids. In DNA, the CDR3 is TGTGCCAGCAGCCGGGCACAAAACAATGAGCAGTTCTTC. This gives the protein CASSRAQNNEQFF.

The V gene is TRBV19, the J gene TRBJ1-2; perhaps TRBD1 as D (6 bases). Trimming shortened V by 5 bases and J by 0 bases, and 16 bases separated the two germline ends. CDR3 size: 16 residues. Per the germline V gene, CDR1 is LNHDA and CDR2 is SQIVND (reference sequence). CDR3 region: CASSVSGVRSNYGYTF. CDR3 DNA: TGTGCCAGTAGTGTCTCAGGGGTGAGATCTAACTATGGCTACACCTTC.

CDR3 protein: CASRKGTVDTEAFF. The CDR3 DNA is TGTGCCAGCAGGAAAGGAACAGTGGACACTGAAGCTTTCTTT. This rearrangement joins TRBV7-2 to TRBJ1-1; D not certain. Between the trimmed V and J ends, which lost 6 bases and 3 bases, there was a span of 14 bases. Germline lookup yields CDR1 SGHTA and CDR2 FQGNSA. This CDR3 contains 14 residues.

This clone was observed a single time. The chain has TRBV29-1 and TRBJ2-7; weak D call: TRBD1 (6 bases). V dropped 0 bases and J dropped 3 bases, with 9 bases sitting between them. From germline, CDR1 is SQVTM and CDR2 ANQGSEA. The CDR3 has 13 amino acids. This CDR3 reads CSVEEGRGYEQYF. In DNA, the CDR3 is TGCAGCGTTGAAGAGGGCAGGGGCTACGAGCAGTACTTC.

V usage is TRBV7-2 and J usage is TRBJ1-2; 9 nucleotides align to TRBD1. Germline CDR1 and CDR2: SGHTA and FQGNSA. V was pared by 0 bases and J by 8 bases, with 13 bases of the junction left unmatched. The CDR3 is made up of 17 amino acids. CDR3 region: CASSLAGGQGGTGGYTF. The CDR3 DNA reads TGTGCCAGCAGCTTAGCGGGGGGACAGGGAGGAACAGGAGGCTACACCTTC.

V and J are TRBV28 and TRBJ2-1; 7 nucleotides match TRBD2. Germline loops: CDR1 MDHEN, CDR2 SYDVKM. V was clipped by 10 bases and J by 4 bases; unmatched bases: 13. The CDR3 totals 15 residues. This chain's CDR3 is CATTRSGTTYNEQFF. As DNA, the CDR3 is TGTGCCACCACCCGGAGCGGGACTACTTACAATGAGCAGTTCTTC.

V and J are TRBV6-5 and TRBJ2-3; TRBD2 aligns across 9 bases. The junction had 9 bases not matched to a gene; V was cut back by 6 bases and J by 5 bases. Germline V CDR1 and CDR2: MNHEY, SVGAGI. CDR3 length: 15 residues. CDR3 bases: TGTGCCAGCAGACCCCCGGGACTAGCTGGAGATACGCAGTATTTT. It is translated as CASRPPGLAGDTQYF.

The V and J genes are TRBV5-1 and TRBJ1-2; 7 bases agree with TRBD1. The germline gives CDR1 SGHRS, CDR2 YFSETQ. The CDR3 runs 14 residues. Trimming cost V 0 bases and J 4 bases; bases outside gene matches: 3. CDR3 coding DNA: TGCGCCAGCAGCTTGGGGGACAGTGCCTATGGCTACACCTTC. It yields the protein CASSLGDSAYGYTF.

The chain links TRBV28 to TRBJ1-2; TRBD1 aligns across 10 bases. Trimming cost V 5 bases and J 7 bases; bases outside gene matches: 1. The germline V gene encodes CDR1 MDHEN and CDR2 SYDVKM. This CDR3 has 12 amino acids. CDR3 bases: TGTGCCAGCAGTAGACAGGGGGCTGGCTACACCTTC. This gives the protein CASSRQGAGYTF.